One sample yielded the 22 T cell receptor beta chains listed below, sequenced in a study of vaccination and CD4 T cells after COVID-19. A single record per CDR3 protein comes from TCRdb applying MiXCR to the PCR reads. The sample records 31,000 or so distinct CDR3 sequences, approximately 48% being singletons. Time point meaning: late sampling 161 to 241 days after vaccination in a few convalescent patients. Sequencing used CD4+ T cells from blood, obtained about 7 months after SARS-CoV-2 vaccination. These receptors all come from a human donor who had recovered from COVID-19.

The genes are TRBV7-2 and TRBJ2-3, with 12 bases that match TRBD2. Germline V gives CDR1 SGHTA, CDR2 FQGNSA. V shed 5 bases, J shed 5 bases, and the junction held 14 bases outside the gene matches. The CDR3 totals 18 residues. The CDR3 coding sequence is TGTGCCAGCAGCAACCGGGGGCTAGCGGGAGGGCCATTAGATACGCAGTATTTT. This codes for CASSNRGLAGGPLDTQYF.

This sequence joins TRBV5-6 and TRBJ1-5; weak D call: TRBD1 (5 bases). CDR3 length: 15 residues. V lost 1 base to trimming and J lost 6 bases, with 14 bases between them. Germline V gene sequence: CDR1 SGHDT, CDR2 YYEEEE. The DNA for the CDR3 is TGTGCCAGCAGCTTGTCCAGGGTATACAGTCAGCCCCAGCATTTT. It codes for CASSLSRVYSQPQHF. The variable domain in full, with the rest retrieved from reference TRBV5-6 and TRBJ1-5, is DAGVTQSPTHLIKTRGQQVTLRCSPKSGHDTVSWYQQALGQGPQFIFQYYEEEERQRGNFPDRFSGHQFPNYSSELNVNALLLGDSALYLCASSLSRVYSQPQHFGDGTRLSIL.

The chain has TRBV7-2 and TRBJ2-6; D is perhaps TRBD2 (7 bases). This CDR3 has 18 residues. CDR1 SGHTA and CDR2 FQGNSA come from the germline V gene. With 2 bases removed from V and 4 bases from J, the gap between germline ends came to 18 bases. The chain's CDR3 is CASSLRSGGRRGANVLTF. In nucleotides, the CDR3 is TGTGCCAGCAGCTTAAGGTCGGGGGGCCGGCGAGGGGCCAACGTCCTGACTTTC.

The chain links TRBV2 to TRBJ2-7; unclear D gene. This CDR3 has 13 residues. CDR1 and CDR2 from the germline V gene are SNHLY and FYNNEI. Trimming took 5 bases from V and 1 from J, leaving 9 bases between them. The CDR3 is CASSLAASYEQYF. DNA of the CDR3: TGTGCCAGCAGTTTGGCGGCTTCCTACGAGCAGTACTTC.

This clonotype was seen a handful of times. This sequence joins TRBV7-9 and TRBJ2-5; D not resolved. The CDR3 sequence is 15 residues long. The germline gives CDR1 SEHNR, CDR2 FQNEAQ (reference sequence). Trimming pared 3 bases from V and 4 bases from J, leaving 15 bases between. The DNA of the CDR3 is TGTGCCAGCAGCTTGAGGTTGGACCTGTCAGAGACCCAGTACTTC. Protein: CASSLRLDLSETQYF.

The chain couples TRBV7-3 to TRBJ2-3; D is uncertain. Per the germline V gene, CDR1 is SGHTA and CDR2 is FQGTGA. The CDR3 has 13 amino acids. Trimming left V 5 bases short and J 1 base short, with 7 bases between. Written as DNA, the CDR3 is TGTGCCAGCAGCCCAACCGGCACAGATACGCAGTATTTT. It is translated as CASSPTGTDTQYF.

The genes are TRBV7-9 and TRBJ2-2, with D possibly TRBD1 on 5 matching bases. V lost 4 bases, J lost 3 bases, and 21 bases lay in between. Per the germline V gene, CDR1 is SEHNR and CDR2 is FQNEAQ (reference sequence). This CDR3 is built from 18 residues. The CDR3 sequence: CASSSRRQPLRDTGELFF. The CDR3 DNA reads TGTGCCAGCAGCTCCCGACGACAGCCTCTAAGGGACACCGGGGAGCTGTTTTTT. Combining the CDR3 with reference TRBV7-9 and TRBJ2-2 gives the whole variable domain DTGVSQNPRHKITKRGQNVTFRCDPISEHNRLYWYRQTLGQGPEFLTYFQNEAQLEKSRLLSDRFSAERPKGSFSTLEIQRTEQGDSAMYLCASSSRRQPLRDTGELFFGEGSRLTVL.

This chain connects TRBV29-1 to TRBJ1-2; unclear D gene. Trimming stripped 6 bases from V and 3 bases from J, with 11 bases between. The CDR3 contains 12 residues. Looked up from germline, CDR1 is SQVTM and CDR2 is ANQGSEA. The CDR3 reads CSVRQNYYGYTF. In DNA form, the CDR3 reads TGCAGCGTGCGCCAGAACTACTATGGCTACACCTTC.

This chain connects TRBV2 to TRBJ1-5; no reliable D call. V lost 2 bases and J 5 bases, leaving 10 bases between the germline ends. The CDR3 consists of 14 residues. The V gene's germline CDR1 is SNHLY and CDR2 FYNNEI. The CDR3 DNA is TGTGCCAGCAGTGAATCTGGGAGGGATCAGCCCCAGCATTTT. This gives the protein CASSESGRDQPQHF.

The chain employs TRBV5-4 and TRBJ2-7; D ambiguous. The CDR3 is 13 residues long. V was shortened by 2 bases and J by 0 bases, with 6 bases between the two germline ends. Germline CDR1 is SGHNT and CDR2 is YYREEE (reference sequence). The CDR3 DNA reads as TGTGCCAGCAGCTTTGTGGGCTCCTACGAGCAGTACTTC. As protein: CASSFVGSYEQYF.

The V and J genes are TRBV7-2 and TRBJ2-1; 7 bases map to TRBD2. This CDR3 has 16 amino acids. V was clipped by 4 bases and J by 8 bases; unmatched bases: 14. The germline gives CDR1 SGHTA, CDR2 FQGNSA. The CDR3 protein is CASSSRHGGSSDEQFF. The CDR3, as DNA: TGTGCCAGCAGCTCCAGGCACGGCGGGAGCAGCGATGAGCAGTTCTTC.

This sequence joins TRBV28 and TRBJ1-1; D unclear. Germline assignment: CDR1 MDHEN and CDR2 SYDVKM. V was clipped by 4 bases and J by 8 bases, with 14 bases between them. The CDR3 is 13 residues long. CDR3 amino acids: CASSYPGRSEAFF. CDR3 DNA: TGTGCCAGCAGTTACCCCGGCCGAAGCGAAGCTTTCTTT.

This clonotype was counted a few times. V and J are TRBV28 and TRBJ2-7, with a tentative D call TRBD2 (7 bases). The germline gives CDR1 MDHEN, CDR2 SYDVKM. Between the trimmed V and J ends, which lost 5 bases and 4 bases, there was a span of 18 bases. The CDR3 consists of 15 residues. This CDR3 reads CASSPLDGGRYEQYF. The CDR3, as DNA: TGTGCCAGCAGTCCCCTGGACGGGGGGCGATACGAGCAGTACTTC.

The chain joins TRBV19 to TRBJ2-5; D gene ambiguous. Trimming stripped 4 bases from V and 3 bases from J, with 3 bases between. Per the germline V gene, CDR1 is LNHDA and CDR2 is SQIVND (reference sequence). This CDR3 is built from 11 residues. The CDR3 is CASSKKETQYF. The DNA for the CDR3 is TGTGCCAGTAGTAAGAAAGAGACCCAGTACTTC.

The chain combines TRBV19 with TRBJ2-1; 9 bases are shared with TRBD1. The V gene end was trimmed by 8 bases and the J gene end by 3 bases; junction bases not matched to a gene: 5. The CDR3 extends over 14 amino acids. Germline CDR1 reads LNHDA; CDR2 reads SQIVND (reference sequence). Here the CDR3 reads CASGTGFVYNEQFF. CDR3 coding DNA: TGTGCCAGTGGGACAGGGTTTGTCTACAATGAGCAGTTCTTC.

This clonotype was detected only a few times. This chain links TRBV24-1 with TRBJ2-1; the match to TRBD2 covers 8 bases. Germline assignment: CDR1 KGHDR and CDR2 SFDVKD. The ends lost 3 bases at V and 1 base at J; junction bases unmatched: 19. The CDR3 is 21 residues long. As DNA, the CDR3 is TGTGCCACCAGTGATACAACGAAAGGGTGGGAAGCGGGAGATTCCTACAATGAGCAGTTCTTC. The encoded protein is CATSDTTKGWEAGDSYNEQFF.

The chain carries TRBV7-2 and TRBJ2-7; D gene unclear. The germline CDR1 and CDR2 sequences are SGHTA and FQGNSA. The CDR3 totals 14 residues. Trimming took 1 base from V and 5 from J, leaving 12 bases between them. The CDR3 loop reads CASSLVLGPHEQYF. CDR3 nucleotides: TGTGCCAGCAGCTTAGTCCTCGGACCTCACGAGCAGTACTTC.

Regarding this clonotype: Its ends do not fully match the called genes, so a read error is possible. This rearrangement joins TRBV27 to TRBJ2-1, with a possible D match to TRBD2 (6 bases). CDR1 and CDR2 (germline): MNHEY, SMNVEV (reference sequence). The CDR3 is 14 residues long. CDR3 DNA sequence: TGTGCCAGCAGACCCGGGACTGTACACAATGAGCAGTCCTTC. Translating gives CASRPGTVHNEQSF.

The table lists this clonotype with a few counts. The chain links TRBV7-3 to TRBJ2-1, with 8 nucleotides matching TRBD1. The germline CDR1 and CDR2 sequences are SGHTA and FQGTGA. The CDR3 covers 14 residues. The trim removed 4 bases at V and 6 bases at J, leaving 5 bases unmatched. The CDR3: CASSSFDRGNEQFF. CDR3 DNA: TGTGCCAGCAGCTCCTTCGACAGGGGCAATGAGCAGTTCTTC. Full variable domain (rest looked up from reference TRBV7-3 and TRBJ2-1): GAGVSQTPSNKVTEKGKYVELRCDPISGHTALYWYRQSLGQGPEFLIYFQGTGAADDSGLPNDRFFAVRPEGSVSTLKIQRTERGDSAVYLCASSSFDRGNEQFFGPGTRLTVL.

The V gene is TRBV6-1, the J gene TRBJ1-2; D gene uncertain. Germline V lookup: CDR1 MNHNS, CDR2 SASEGT. The CDR3 has 13 residues. The germline V and J ends were trimmed by 6 bases and 4 bases, with 12 bases remaining between them. The DNA of the CDR3 is TGTGCCAGCAGGACTATAGGGAGCTATGGCTACACCTTC. It encodes CASRTIGSYGYTF.

This clonotype was counted a few times. The chain couples TRBV2 to TRBJ2-1, with 10 nucleotides matching TRBD2. Trimming removed 5 bases from V and 10 bases from J; junction bases left unmatched: 8. The CDR3 spans 14 residues. In germline, CDR1 is SNHLY, CDR2 FYNNEI. The CDR3 loop is CASSLLAGAGEQFF. DNA for the CDR3: TGTGCCAGCAGTTTGCTAGCGGGAGCAGGGGAGCAGTTCTTC.

This chain joins TRBV20-1 and TRBJ1-2; D might be TRBD1 (5 bases). V lost 3 bases, J lost 7 bases, and 12 bases lay in between. The CDR3 has 12 amino acids. Germline V lookup: CDR1 DFQATT, CDR2 SNEGSKA (reference sequence). The CDR3 loop is CSASAGARGYTF. The DNA of the CDR3 is TGCAGTGCTAGTGCCGGGGCGCGTGGCTACACCTTC.